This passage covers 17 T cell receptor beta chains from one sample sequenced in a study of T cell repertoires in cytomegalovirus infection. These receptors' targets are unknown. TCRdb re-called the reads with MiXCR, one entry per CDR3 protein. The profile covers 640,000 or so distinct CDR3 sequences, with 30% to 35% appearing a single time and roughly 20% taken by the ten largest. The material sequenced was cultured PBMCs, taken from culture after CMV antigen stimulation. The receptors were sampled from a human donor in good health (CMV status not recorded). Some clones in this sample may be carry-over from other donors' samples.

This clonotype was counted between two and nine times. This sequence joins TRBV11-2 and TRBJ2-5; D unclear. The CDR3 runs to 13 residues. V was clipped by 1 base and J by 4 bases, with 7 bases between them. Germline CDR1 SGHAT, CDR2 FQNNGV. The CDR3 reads CASSLAPGETQYF. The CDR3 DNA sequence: TGTGCCAGCAGCTTAGCCCCCGGAGAGACCCAGTACTTC.

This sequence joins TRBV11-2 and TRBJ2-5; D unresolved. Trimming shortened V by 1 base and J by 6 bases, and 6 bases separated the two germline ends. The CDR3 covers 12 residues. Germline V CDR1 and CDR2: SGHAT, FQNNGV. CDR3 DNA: TGTGCCAGCAGCTTAGGTCTGCAGACCCAGTACTTC. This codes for CASSLGLQTQYF.

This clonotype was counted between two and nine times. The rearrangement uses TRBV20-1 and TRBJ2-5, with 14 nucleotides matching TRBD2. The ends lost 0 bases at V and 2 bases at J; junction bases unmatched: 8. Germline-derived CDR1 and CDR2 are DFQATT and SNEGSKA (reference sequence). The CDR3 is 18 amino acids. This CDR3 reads CSARDLTSGGAQQETQYF. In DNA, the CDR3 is TGCAGTGCTAGAGATCTGACTAGCGGGGGGGCGCAACAAGAGACCCAGTACTTC.

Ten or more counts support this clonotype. CDR3 protein: CASSLASPGLVTYNEQFF. The CDR3 region has the DNA TGTGCCAGCAGCTTAGCTTCCCCGGGACTAGTAACCTACAATGAGCAGTTCTTC. This chain joins TRBV7-6 and TRBJ2-1; 8 positions agree with TRBD2. Germline CDR1 SGHVS, CDR2 FNYEAQ. The CDR3 runs to 18 residues. The V gene end was trimmed by 0 bases and the J gene end by 2 bases; junction bases not matched to a gene: 9. Filled out from reference TRBV7-6 and TRBJ2-1, the complete variable domain reads GAGVSQSPRYKVTKRGQDVALRCDPISGHVSLYWYRQALGQGPEFLTYFNYEAQQDKSGLPNDRFSAERPEGSISTLTIQRTEQRDSAMYRCASSLASPGLVTYNEQFFGPGTRLTVL.

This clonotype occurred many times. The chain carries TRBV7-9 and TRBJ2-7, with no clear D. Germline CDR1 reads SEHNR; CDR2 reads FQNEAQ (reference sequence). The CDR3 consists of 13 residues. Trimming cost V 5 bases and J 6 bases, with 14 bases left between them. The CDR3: CASSRMARGEQYF. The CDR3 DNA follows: TGTGCCAGCAGCCGAATGGCCAGAGGCGAGCAGTACTTC.

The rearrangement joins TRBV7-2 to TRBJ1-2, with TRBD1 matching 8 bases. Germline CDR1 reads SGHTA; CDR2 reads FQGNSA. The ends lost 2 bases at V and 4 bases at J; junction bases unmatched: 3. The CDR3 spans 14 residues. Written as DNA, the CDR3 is TGTGCCAGCAGCTTAAATGGACAGGGCTATGGCTACACCTTC. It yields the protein CASSLNGQGYGYTF. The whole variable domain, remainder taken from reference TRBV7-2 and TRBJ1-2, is GAGVSQSPSNKVTEKGKDVELRCDPISGHTALYWYRQSLGQGLEFLIYFQGNSAPDKSGLPSDRFSAERTGGSVSTLTIQRTQQEDSAVYLCASSLNGQGYGYTFGSGTRLTVV.

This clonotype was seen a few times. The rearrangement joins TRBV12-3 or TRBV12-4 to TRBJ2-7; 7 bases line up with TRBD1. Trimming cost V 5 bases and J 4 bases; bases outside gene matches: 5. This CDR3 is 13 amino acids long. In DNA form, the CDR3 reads TGTGCCAGCAGTGGGGGACAGATATACGAGCAGTACTTC. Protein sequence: CASSGGQIYEQYF.

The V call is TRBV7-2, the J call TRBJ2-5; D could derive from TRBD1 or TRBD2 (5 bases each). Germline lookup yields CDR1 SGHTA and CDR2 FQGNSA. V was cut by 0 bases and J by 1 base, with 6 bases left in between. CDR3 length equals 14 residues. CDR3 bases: TGTGCCAGCAGCTTAGCGGGACCCCAAGAGACCCAGTACTTC. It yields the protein CASSLAGPQETQYF. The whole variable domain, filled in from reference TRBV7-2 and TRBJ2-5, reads GAGVSQSPSNKVTEKGKDVELRCDPISGHTALYWYRQSLGQGLEFLIYFQGNSAPDKSGLPSDRFSAERTGGSVSTLTIQRTQQEDSAVYLCASSLAGPQETQYFGPGTRLLVL.

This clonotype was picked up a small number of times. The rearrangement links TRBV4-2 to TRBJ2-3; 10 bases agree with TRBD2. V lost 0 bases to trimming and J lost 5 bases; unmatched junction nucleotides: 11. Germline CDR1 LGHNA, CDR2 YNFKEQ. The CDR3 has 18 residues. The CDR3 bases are TGTGCCAGCAGCCAAGAACTAGCGGGAAGTCACAGGGAAGATACGCAGTATTTT. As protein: CASSQELAGSHREDTQYF.

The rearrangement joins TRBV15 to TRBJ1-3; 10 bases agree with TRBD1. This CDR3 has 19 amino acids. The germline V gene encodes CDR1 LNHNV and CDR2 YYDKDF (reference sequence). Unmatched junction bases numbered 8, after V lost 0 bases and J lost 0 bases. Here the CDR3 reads CATSREWWDRGHSGNTIYF. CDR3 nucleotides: TGTGCCACCAGCAGAGAGTGGTGGGACAGGGGCCACTCTGGAAACACCATATATTTT.

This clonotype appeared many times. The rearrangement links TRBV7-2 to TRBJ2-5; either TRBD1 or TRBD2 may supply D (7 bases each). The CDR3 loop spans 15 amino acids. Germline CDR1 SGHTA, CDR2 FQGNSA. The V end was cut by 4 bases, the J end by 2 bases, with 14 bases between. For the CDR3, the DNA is TGTGCCAGCAGCTCAGGGGGGGGGGTACAAGAGACCCAGTACTTC. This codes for CASSSGGGVQETQYF.

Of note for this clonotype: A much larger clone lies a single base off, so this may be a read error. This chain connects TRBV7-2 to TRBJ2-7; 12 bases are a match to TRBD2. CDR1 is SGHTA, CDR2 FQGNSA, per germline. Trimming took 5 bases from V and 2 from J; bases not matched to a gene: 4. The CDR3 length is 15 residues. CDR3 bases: TGTGCCAGCAGCCCATCTAGCGGGAGGGCCTACGAGCAGTACTTC. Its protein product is CASSPSSGRAYEQYF. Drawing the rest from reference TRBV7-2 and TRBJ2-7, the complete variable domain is GAGVSQSPSNKVTEKGKDVELRCDPISGHTALYWYRQSLGQGLEFLIYFQGNSAPDKSGLPSDRFSAERTGGSVSTLTIQRTQQEDSAVYLCASSPSSGRAYEQYFGPGTRLTVT.

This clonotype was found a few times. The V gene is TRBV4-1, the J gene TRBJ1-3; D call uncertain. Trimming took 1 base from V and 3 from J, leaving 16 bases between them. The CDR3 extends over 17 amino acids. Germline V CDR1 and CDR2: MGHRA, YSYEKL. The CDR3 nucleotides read TGCGCCAGCAGCCAAGTGGGCCGGGGAACCGATGGAAACACCATATATTTT. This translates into CASSQVGRGTDGNTIYF.

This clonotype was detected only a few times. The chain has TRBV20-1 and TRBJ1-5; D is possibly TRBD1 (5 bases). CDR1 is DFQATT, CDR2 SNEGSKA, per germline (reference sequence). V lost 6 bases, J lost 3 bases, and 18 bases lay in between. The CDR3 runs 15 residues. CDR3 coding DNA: TGCAGTGCGGGGAGGGGAATCTCTTACAATCAGCCCCAGCATTTT. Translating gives CSAGRGISYNQPQHF.

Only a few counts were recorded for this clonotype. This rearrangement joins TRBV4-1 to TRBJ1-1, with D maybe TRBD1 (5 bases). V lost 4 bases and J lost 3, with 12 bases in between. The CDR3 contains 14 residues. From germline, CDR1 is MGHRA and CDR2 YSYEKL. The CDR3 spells CASSRGEVHTEAFF. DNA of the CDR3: TGCGCCAGCAGCCGGGGGGAGGTTCACACTGAAGCTTTCTTT.

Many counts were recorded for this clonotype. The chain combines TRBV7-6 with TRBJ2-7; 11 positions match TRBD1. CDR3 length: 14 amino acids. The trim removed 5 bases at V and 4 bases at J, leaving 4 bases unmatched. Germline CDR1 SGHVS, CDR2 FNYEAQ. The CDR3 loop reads CASSRDRGSYEQYF. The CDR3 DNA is TGTGCCAGCAGCAGGGACAGGGGGAGTTACGAGCAGTACTTC.

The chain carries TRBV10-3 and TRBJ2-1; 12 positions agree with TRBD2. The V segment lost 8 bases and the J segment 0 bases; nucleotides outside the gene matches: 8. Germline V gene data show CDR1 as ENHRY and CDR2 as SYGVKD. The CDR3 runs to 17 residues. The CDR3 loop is CAIRTSGGQSSYNEQFF. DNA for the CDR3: TGTGCCATCCGAACTAGCGGGGGGCAGAGCTCCTACAATGAGCAGTTCTTC.